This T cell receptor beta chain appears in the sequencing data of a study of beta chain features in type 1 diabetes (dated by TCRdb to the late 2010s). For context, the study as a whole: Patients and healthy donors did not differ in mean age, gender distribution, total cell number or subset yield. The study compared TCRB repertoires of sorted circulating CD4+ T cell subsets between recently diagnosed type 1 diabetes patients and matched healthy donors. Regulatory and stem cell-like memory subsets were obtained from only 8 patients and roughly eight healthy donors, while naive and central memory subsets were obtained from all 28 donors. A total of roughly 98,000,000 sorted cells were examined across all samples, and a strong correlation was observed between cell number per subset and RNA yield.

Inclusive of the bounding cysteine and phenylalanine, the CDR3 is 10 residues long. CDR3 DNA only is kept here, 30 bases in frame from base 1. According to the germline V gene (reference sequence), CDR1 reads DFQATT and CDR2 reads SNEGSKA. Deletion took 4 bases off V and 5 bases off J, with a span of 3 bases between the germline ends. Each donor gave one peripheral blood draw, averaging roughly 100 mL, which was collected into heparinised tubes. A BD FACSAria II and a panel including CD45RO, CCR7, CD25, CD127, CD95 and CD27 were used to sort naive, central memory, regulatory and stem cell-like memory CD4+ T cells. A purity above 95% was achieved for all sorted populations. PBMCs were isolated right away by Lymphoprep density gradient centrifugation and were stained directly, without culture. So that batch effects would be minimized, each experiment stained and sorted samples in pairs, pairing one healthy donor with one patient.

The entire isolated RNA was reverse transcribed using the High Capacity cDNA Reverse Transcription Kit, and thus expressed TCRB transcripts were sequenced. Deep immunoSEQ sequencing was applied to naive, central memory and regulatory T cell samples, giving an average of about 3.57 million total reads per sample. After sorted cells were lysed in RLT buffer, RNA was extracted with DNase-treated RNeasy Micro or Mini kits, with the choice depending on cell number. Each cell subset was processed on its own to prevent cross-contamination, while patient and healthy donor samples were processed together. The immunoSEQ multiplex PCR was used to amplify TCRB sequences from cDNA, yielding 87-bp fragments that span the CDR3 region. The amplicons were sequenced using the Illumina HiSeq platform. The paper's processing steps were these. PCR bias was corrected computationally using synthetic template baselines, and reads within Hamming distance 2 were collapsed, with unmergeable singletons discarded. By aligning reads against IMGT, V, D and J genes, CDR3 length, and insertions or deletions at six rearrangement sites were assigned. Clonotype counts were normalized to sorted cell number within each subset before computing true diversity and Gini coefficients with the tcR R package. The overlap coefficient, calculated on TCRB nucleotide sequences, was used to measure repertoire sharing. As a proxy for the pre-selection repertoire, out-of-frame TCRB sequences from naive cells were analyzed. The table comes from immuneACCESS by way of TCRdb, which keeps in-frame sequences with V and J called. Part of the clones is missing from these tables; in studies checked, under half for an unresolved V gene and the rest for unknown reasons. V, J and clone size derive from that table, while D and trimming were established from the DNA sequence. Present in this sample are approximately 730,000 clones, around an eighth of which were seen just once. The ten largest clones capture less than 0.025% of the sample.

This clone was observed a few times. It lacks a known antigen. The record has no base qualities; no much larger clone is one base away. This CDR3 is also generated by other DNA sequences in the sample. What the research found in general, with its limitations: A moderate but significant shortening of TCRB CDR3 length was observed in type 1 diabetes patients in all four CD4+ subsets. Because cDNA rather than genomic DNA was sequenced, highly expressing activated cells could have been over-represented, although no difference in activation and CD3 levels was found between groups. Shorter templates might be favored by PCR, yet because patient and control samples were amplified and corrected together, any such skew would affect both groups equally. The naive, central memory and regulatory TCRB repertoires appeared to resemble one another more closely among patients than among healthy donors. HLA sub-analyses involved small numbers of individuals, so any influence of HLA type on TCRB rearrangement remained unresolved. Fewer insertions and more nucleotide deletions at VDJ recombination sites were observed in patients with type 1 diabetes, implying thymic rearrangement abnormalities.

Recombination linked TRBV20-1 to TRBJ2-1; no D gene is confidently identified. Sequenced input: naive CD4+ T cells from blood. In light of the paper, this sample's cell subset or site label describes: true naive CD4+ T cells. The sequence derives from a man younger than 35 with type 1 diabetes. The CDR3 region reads CSAINNEQFF. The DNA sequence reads TGCAGTGCTATCAACAATGAGCAGTTCTTC.